This T cell receptor beta chain was sequenced for a study of CD8+CD57+ T cells in acquired aplastic anemia (dated by TCRdb to 2016 to 2018). Some background on the complete study: A mean of approximately 2.9 ug of DNA, ranging from roughly 0.2 to 27.4 ug, was extracted from sorted CD4+ and CD8+ cells. An average of around 10 million reads for CD4+ cells and roughly 12 million reads for CD8+ cells was obtained from healthy donor samples.

The CDR3 starts with the cysteine, ends with the phenylalanine, and has 16 residues. The DNA shown is the 48-base CDR3, in frame from base 1. The germline V gene yields SGHTA for CDR1 and FQGNSA for CDR2. Genomic DNA was used as template for profiling of TCR beta VDJ combinations and CDR3 sequences. An Illumina HiSeq 2000 was used for TCR repertoire sequencing. The authors' analysis ran thus. TRBV/TRBJ rearrangement plots, CDR3 size and DJ length profiles, and Simpson's diversity index were used to assess repertoires. The most abundant DNA sequence in the deep sequencing data was taken as the immunodominant clone. CDR3 amino acid sequences were checked for sharing between subjects and were compared against published repertoires and the VDJdb database. The public reads were reprocessed in TCRdb via fastp at Q25 and MiXCR, keeping in-frame beta chains. Rows with a matching CDR3 protein are joined into one entry that keeps the most common DNA and genes. In this record, the V and J calls reflect TCRdb's handling and not the investigators' own analysis. Present in this sample are about 420,000 distinct CDR3 sequences, 65% to 80% of which were seen just once. The ten largest make up 3% to 4.5% of the sample.

The study deep-sequenced TCR repertoires of sorted CD4+ and CD8+ blood T cells from severe aplastic anemia patients and healthy subjects. Ficoll-Paque density gradient centrifugation was used to isolate peripheral blood mononuclear cells. Before DNA extraction, CD4+ and CD8+ T cells were sorted by FACS or by magnetic beads. Results and caveats for the whole study, not just this receptor: Around 30 CD8+ CDR3 sequences were found to be shared between patients and controls, but these sequences appeared to be highly expressed in patients and within the immunodominant clones of the patients. No significant difference in CD8+ Simpson's diversity was found between patients and healthy controls (P=0.060).

A word on this clonotype: The target of this receptor is not known. The junction departs from germline at one end; a sequencing error may be responsible.

The sequence is built from TRBV7-2 and TRBJ2-2; the D gene may be TRBD1 or TRBD2, since each aligns over 5 bases. The TCR originated in a human donor in good health, serving as a control. Material: sorted CD4+, CD8+, or CD8+CD57+ T cells (not recorded which) from PBMCs. The DNA is TGCGCCAGCAGCCTGACGGCCGGGACCGACACCGGGGAGCTGTTTTTT. This gives the protein CASSLTAGTDTGELFF. Full variable domain (CDR3 extended with the reference TRBV7-2 and TRBJ2-2 proteins): GAGVSQSPSNKVTEKGKDVELRCDPISGHTALYWYRQSLGQGLEFLIYFQGNSAPDKSGLPSDRFSAERTGGSVSTLTIQRTQQEDSAVYLCASSLTAGTDTGELFFGEGSRLTVL.